Presented here are 8 T cell receptor beta chains from one specimen sequenced in a study of T cell responses to AZD1222 COVID-19 vaccine. Here immunoSEQ multiplex PCR was the method, and the copy in TCRdb shows in-frame clones only, minus some. The data show 160,000 or so clones, 88% seen once. Sequenced material: peripheral blood, taken on day 0 of AZD1222 vaccination. The receptors were sampled from an adult in good health.

J is TRBJ2-5 and V is TRBV5-5; unclear D gene. CDR3 size: 15 residues. The germline V gene has CDR1 SGHKS and CDR2 YYEKEE (reference sequence). V gave up 1 base and J gave up 5 bases, with 15 bases separating them. The CDR3, as DNA: TGTGCCAGCAGCTTGACAGCGTTGGGTTTTGAGACCCAGTACTTC. Translating it yields CASSLTALGFETQYF.

This chain joins TRBV10-3 and TRBJ1-2, with 7 bases that match TRBD1. V was clipped by 2 bases and J by 4 bases; unmatched bases: 7. Germline V gene data show CDR1 as ENHRY and CDR2 as SYGVKD. There are 15 residues in the CDR3. CDR3 sequence reads: CAISEPRDRPYGYTF. The CDR3 coding sequence is TGTGCCATCAGTGAGCCGCGGGACAGACCCTATGGCTACACCTTC.

This clone turned up a few times. The V call is TRBV19, the J call TRBJ2-2, with D hard to call. Trimming took off 5 bases at V and 3 bases at J, with 7 bases between the two ends. The germline V gene has CDR1 LNHDA and CDR2 SQIVND (reference sequence). The CDR3 loop spans 13 amino acids. CDR3 coding DNA: TGTGCCAGTAGTGCCGATTACACCGGGGAGCTGTTTTTT. It codes for CASSADYTGELFF.

The chain carries TRBV28 and TRBJ1-5; possible D gene TRBD1, 5 bases. Trimming pared 7 bases from V and 2 bases from J, leaving 9 bases between. The germline gives CDR1 MDHEN, CDR2 SYDVKM. The CDR3 consists of 13 residues. CDR3 residues: CASMGDGNQPQHF. CDR3 nucleotide sequence: TGTGCCAGCATGGGGGATGGCAATCAGCCCCAGCATTTT. The full variable domain, completed using reference TRBV28 and TRBJ1-5, is DVKVTQSSRYLVKRTGEKVFLECVQDMDHENMFWYRQDPGLGLRLIYFSYDVKMKEKGDIPEGYSVSREKKERFSLILESASTNQTSMYLCASMGDGNQPQHFGDGTRLSIL.

The CDR3 reads CASSSDTEAFF. For the CDR3, the DNA is TGCGCCAGCAGCTCCGACACTGAAGCTTTCTTT. This chain links TRBV5-1 with TRBJ1-1; D gene unclear. The CDR3 loop spans 11 amino acids. Germline CDR1 and CDR2: SGHRS and YFSETQ. V shed 3 bases and J shed 3 bases, with 3 bases lying between them.

The V call is TRBV6-5, the J call TRBJ2-2, with D possibly matching TRBD1 (6 bases). This CDR3 contains 14 residues. The germline V gene has CDR1 MNHEY and CDR2 SVGAGI. V lost 6 bases and J lost 4, with 12 bases in between. The CDR3 DNA reads TGTGCCAGCAGCAGGACAGCCACCACCGGGGAGCTGTTTTTT. Encoded protein: CASSRTATTGELFF.

The chain has TRBV5-4 and TRBJ2-7, with D perhaps TRBD2 (6 bases). Germline V gene data show CDR1 as SGHNT and CDR2 as YYREEE (reference sequence). V was pared by 4 bases and J by 0 bases, with 14 bases between. CDR3 length: 15 amino acids. The CDR3 coding sequence is TGTGCCAGCAGCGTCACGGCGGGGAGCTCCTACGAGCAGTACTTC. It translates to CASSVTAGSSYEQYF.

This chain uses TRBV5-1 with TRBJ1-3; D gene unclear. This CDR3 is built from 16 residues. From germline, CDR1 is SGHRS and CDR2 YFSETQ. Trimming left V 4 bases short and J 1 base short, with 15 bases between. This CDR3 is CASSPVSRRSGNTIYF. The CDR3 region has the DNA TGCGCCAGCAGCCCTGTTTCTAGGAGGTCTGGAAACACCATATATTTT.